A single sample is the source of the 6 T cell receptor beta chains below, sequenced in a study of T-cell memory formation after mild COVID-19. MiXCR was run by TCRdb on the 5' RACE reads, yielding one entry per CDR3 protein. This sample has roughly 610,000 distinct CDR3 sequences, with around a sixth found just once. The sequencing input was PBMCs or a T cell subset sorted from them (not recorded which). The receptors derive from an adult woman who had mild COVID-19 (a few samples of this study predate the infection). Cell type and time point are not known.

This clonotype has only a few counts. The CDR3 sequence: CSGHQGGFYNEQFF. The CDR3 DNA reads TGCAGCGGACATCAGGGGGGCTTCTACAATGAGCAGTTCTTC. V is TRBV29-1 and J is TRBJ2-1; possible D gene TRBD1, 7 bases. The CDR3 loop spans 14 amino acids. From germline, CDR1 is SQVTM and CDR2 ANQGSEA. V was pared by 7 bases and J by 3 bases, with 16 bases between.

This clonotype has only a few counts. The chain employs TRBV6-2 or TRBV6-3 and TRBJ2-7; the match to TRBD1 covers 9 bases. Trimming took 5 bases from V and 5 from J; bases not matched to a gene: 7. CDR3 length equals 14 residues. Germline CDR1 reads MNHEY; CDR2 reads SVGEGT. In DNA, the CDR3 is TGTGCCAGCAGTCGGACAGGGGAGGGGGACGAGCAGTACTTC. The encoded protein is CASSRTGEGDEQYF.

The V and J genes are TRBV6-5 and TRBJ1-6, with D perhaps matching TRBD1 (6 bases). Per the germline V gene, CDR1 is MNHEY and CDR2 is SVGAGI. The CDR3 runs 18 residues. The V end was cut by 1 base, the J end by 7 bases, with 20 bases between. The CDR3 region has the DNA TGTGCCAGCAGTTACTTTGGTTTTGGACAGAGAGAGAATTCACCCCTCCACTTT. It encodes CASSYFGFGQRENSPLHF.

The chain joins TRBV5-5 to TRBJ2-3, with TRBD1 matching 7 bases. Germline values: CDR1 SGHKS, CDR2 YYEKEE (reference sequence). Losses at the gene ends were 2 bases for V and 3 bases for J; bases not matched to a gene: 6. This CDR3 contains 15 residues. CDR3 region: CASSFTGETTDTQYF. DNA of the CDR3: TGTGCCAGCAGCTTTACAGGGGAGACAACAGATACGCAGTATTTT. Combining the CDR3 with reference TRBV5-5 and TRBJ2-3 gives the whole variable domain DAGVTQSPTHLIKTRGQQVTLRCSPISGHKSVSWYQQVLGQGPQFIFQYYEKEERGRGNFPDRFSARQFPNYSSELNVNALLLGDSALYLCASSFTGETTDTQYFGPGTRLTVL.

Concerning this clonotype: The DNA is omitted, as the CDR3 cannot be located on it reliably, and the CDR3 follows TCRdb's listing. The V and J genes are TRBV18 and TRBJ1-2. CDR1 and CDR2 (germline): KGHSH, LQKENI. The CDR3 contains 13 residues when both ends are counted. The CDR3 here is CASSPSVAGGYTF.

The rearrangement links TRBV11-3 to TRBJ2-2; no definite D call. The CDR3 totals 13 residues. Germline V gene data show CDR1 as SGHNT and CDR2 as YENEEA. Trimming cost V 2 bases and J 6 bases, with 7 bases left between them. The CDR3 DNA sequence: TGTGCCAGCAGCTTACCGGAAGCCGGGGAGCTGTTTTTT. Protein sequence: CASSLPEAGELFF.